Listed here are 10 T cell receptor beta chains from one sample, sequenced in a study of blood T cell repertoires in COVID-19. The data were produced by immunoSEQ multiplex PCR, yet TCRdb's version contains in-frame clones alone and is incomplete. The top ten clones hold 4.1% of a sample with a few hundred thousand clones, about 80% of them seen once. Sequences were obtained from PBMCs or T cells enriched from blood (not recorded which). All receptors come from a man aged 30 to 39 with acute COVID-19.

This sequence joins TRBV18 and TRBJ2-5; TRBD1 might be the D (5 bases). Germline V gene lookup returns CDR1 KGHSH and CDR2 LQKENI. This CDR3 contains 12 residues. V lost 5 bases to trimming and J lost 7 bases, with 11 bases between them. DNA of the CDR3: TGTGCCAGCTCAGTGCAGACAGCGACCCAGTACTTC. Its protein product is CASSVQTATQYF.

This chain connects TRBV9 to TRBJ2-3; no clear D gene. Looked up from germline, CDR1 is SGDLS and CDR2 is YYNGEE. Trimming removed 1 base at V and 0 bases at J, with 9 bases between. The CDR3 runs 15 residues. In DNA, the CDR3 is TGTGCCAGCAGCGTACAGGCAACTAGCACAGATACGCAGTATTTT. This codes for CASSVQATSTDTQYF.

The chain employs TRBV19 and TRBJ2-4; the D gene is possibly TRBD2 (5 bases). Germline V gives CDR1 LNHDA, CDR2 SQIVND (reference sequence). Trimming left V 4 bases short and J 1 base short, with 5 bases between. This CDR3 is built from 13 residues. The CDR3 nucleotides read TGTGCCAGTAGTACGGGGGCCAAAAACATTCAGTACTTC. It encodes CASSTGAKNIQYF.

The chain is built from TRBV7-9 and TRBJ1-2; D uncertain. With 1 base removed from V and 9 bases from J, the gap between germline ends came to 9 bases. CDR1 and CDR2 (germline): SEHNR, FQNEAQ (reference sequence). The CDR3 is 12 residues long. The CDR3 DNA sequence: TGTGCCAGCAGCTTAGGGGGAGCAAGCTACACCTTC. Its translation: CASSLGGASYTF.

V is TRBV30 and J is TRBJ1-5; D call uncertain. The germline V gene encodes CDR1 GTSNPN and CDR2 SVGIG (reference sequence). This CDR3 region has 13 residues. V was pared by 1 base and J by 2 bases, with 6 bases between. The DNA for the CDR3 is TGTGCCTGGAGTGCCCAGGGCAATCAGCCCCAGCATTTT. Protein: CAWSAQGNQPQHF. The full variable domain, its missing parts supplied by reference TRBV30 and TRBJ1-5, is SQTIHQWPATLVQPVGSPLSLECTVEGTSNPNLYWYRQAAGRGLQLLFYSVGIGQISSEVPQNLSASRPQDRQFILSSKKLLLSDSGFYLCAWSAQGNQPQHFGDGTRLSIL.

V usage is TRBV5-6 and J usage is TRBJ2-4; the D gene is possibly TRBD2 (6 bases). CDR1 SGHDT and CDR2 YYEEEE come from the germline V gene. Trimming took 4 bases from V and 6 from J, leaving 11 bases between them. This CDR3 is 13 amino acids long. CDR3 coding DNA: TGTGCCAGCAGCCGCCAGGGAGGAAACATTCAGTACTTC. Its translation is CASSRQGGNIQYF.

This clone was found a few times. The chain combines TRBV24-1 with TRBJ2-1; D remains unclear. The CDR3 loop spans 16 amino acids. Deletions cut 0 bases from V and 0 bases from J, with 8 bases between. CDR1 and CDR2 from the germline V gene are KGHDR and SFDVKD. In DNA, the CDR3 is TGTGCCACCAGTGATTTGAACGCGAGCTCCTACAATGAGCAGTTCTTC. Translation: CATSDLNASSYNEQFF.

CDR3 sequence reads: CASSQEGLYEQYV. CDR3 in DNA: TGTGCCAGCAGCCAAGAGGGGCTTTACGAGCAGTACGTC. The J gene is TRBJ2-7, the V gene TRBV14; D might be TRBD1 (5 bases). The CDR3 length is 13 residues. Trimming took off 0 bases at V and 4 bases at J, with 7 bases between the two ends. CDR1 is SGHDN and CDR2 is FVKESK in the germline V gene.

This chain links TRBV25-1 with TRBJ1-6; D unresolved. V shed 2 bases and J shed 5 bases, with 10 bases lying between them. The CDR3 totals 15 residues. In germline, CDR1 is MGHDK, CDR2 SYGVNS. The CDR3 nucleotides are TGTGCCAGCAGTGAAGGCGGATGGAATAATTCACCCCTCCACTTT. This gives the protein CASSEGGWNNSPLHF.

This chain joins TRBV19 and TRBJ1-5; TRBD1 aligns across 9 bases. The CDR3 contains 13 residues. J lost 7 bases, V lost 6 bases, and 4 bases had no gene match. Looked up from germline, CDR1 is LNHDA and CDR2 is SQIVND (reference sequence). The CDR3 loop reads CASRDRGDQPQHF. CDR3 bases: TGTGCCAGTAGGGACAGGGGAGACCAGCCCCAGCATTTT.